Listed below are T cell receptor beta chains from one sample, sequenced in a study of cytomegalovirus exposure and HLA in healthy donors. The repertoire was sequenced with immunoSEQ multiplex PCR; TCRdb's copy has only in-frame clones and lacks some. The table has about 160,000 clones, 65% to 85% seen once. Source material: PBMCs. These receptors were taken from a woman in her thirties or forties in good health and CMV-seropositive. CDR3s include the opening cysteine and the closing phenylalanine or tryptophan. D genes are given only for firm matches. The size entry is marked missing in some rows and otherwise reads once, few, many or a size class.

size: .; V: TRBV7-2; J: TRBJ2-5; D: .; DNA: TGTGCCAGCAGCTCACTAGGCATCGGGACCCAGTACTTC; CDR3: CASSSLGIGTQYF
size: .; V: TRBV21-1; J: TRBJ2-6; D: .; DNA: .; CDR3: CARRTGVGSGANVLTF
size: .; V: TRBV11-2; J: TRBJ1-2; D: .; DNA: TGTGCCAGCAGCCGCGGGTCGGGCTACACCTTC; CDR3: CASSRGSGYTF
size: .; V: TRBV7-2; J: TRBJ2-5; D: TRBD2; DNA: TGTGCCAGCAGCTACCGGACTAGCGGACTCGGAGAGACCCAGTACTTC; CDR3: CASSYRTSGLGETQYF
size: .; V: TRBV5-1; J: TRBJ2-6; D: TRBD1; DNA: TGCGCCAGCAGCTCGGGACAGGCTCTCTCTGGGGCCAACGGCCTGACTTTC; CDR3: CASSSGQALSGANGLTF
size: once; V: TRBV9; J: TRBJ1-1; D: .; DNA: TGTGCCAGCAACCAACCCCGGTTAGCTTTCTTT; CDR3: CASNQPRLAFF
size: .; V: TRBV7-2; J: TRBJ1-1; D: .; DNA: TGTGCCAGCAGCTTGTGGGCCCTCCGGAAAGCTTTCTTT; CDR3: CASSLWALRKAFF
size: .; V: TRBV4-3; J: TRBJ1-5; D: TRBD1; DNA: TGCGCCAGCAGCCAAGAATGGAACAGGGGGCGAGGTCAGCCCCAGCATTTT; CDR3: CASSQEWNRGRGQPQHF
size: .; V: TRBV6-5; J: TRBJ1-3; D: .; DNA: TGTGCCAGCGGCGGGGGGCGATCTGGAAACACCATATATTTT; CDR3: CASGGGRSGNTIYF
size: .; V: TRBV7-9; J: TRBJ1-2; D: .; DNA: TGTTCCAGCAGCTTACAGGGTAGGGATGGCTACACCTTC; CDR3: CSSSLQGRDGYTF
size: .; V: TRBV5-4; J: TRBJ2-7; D: .; DNA: TGTGCCAGCAGCTTGCGAGACTACCACGAGCAGTACTTC; CDR3: CASSLRDYHEQYF
size: few; V: TRBV6-5; J: TRBJ1-1; D: .; DNA: TGTGCCAGCAGTTCCCAGGTAGGGGACACTGAAGCTTTCTTT; CDR3: CASSSQVGDTEAFF
size: once; V: TRBV7-8; J: TRBJ1-6; D: .; DNA: TGTGCCAGCAGCTCCTGGCCTTCACCCCTCCACTTT; CDR3: CASSSWPSPLHF
size: .; V: TRBV6-1; J: TRBJ1-6; D: .; DNA: TGTGCCAGCTGTTGGCAGCCAGCGAATTCACCCCTCCACTTT; CDR3: CASCWQPANSPLHF
size: .; V: TRBV11-1; J: TRBJ1-2; D: TRBD1; DNA: TGTGCCAGCAGCCGAACCACAGGGGGCCTAAACCACTATGGCTACACCTTC; CDR3: CASSRTTGGLNHYGYTF
size: .; V: TRBV27; J: TRBJ2-3; D: TRBD1; DNA: TGTGCCAGCAGTGGCGTGGGGACAGGGGTTAATCCAGATACGCAGTATTTT; CDR3: CASSGVGTGVNPDTQYF
size: .; V: TRBV11-2; J: TRBJ1-6; D: TRBD1; DNA: TGTGCCAGCAGCTTAGTAGGGACAGGAAGTTATAATTCACCCCTCCACTTT; CDR3: CASSLVGTGSYNSPLHF
size: .; V: TRBV28; J: TRBJ2-1; D: TRBD1; DNA: TGTGCCAGCAGACTCGGGACAGGGGGCGGGTATGAGCAGTTCTTC; CDR3: CASRLGTGGGYEQFF
size: .; V: TRBV7-9; J: TRBJ2-2; D: .; DNA: TGTGCCAGCAGCTTAGACGGAGCGAACACCGGGGAGCTGTTTTTT; CDR3: CASSLDGANTGELFF
size: once; V: TRBV30; J: TRBJ1-5; D: .; DNA: TGTGCCTGGAGCGGGGGAAGTCAGCCCCAGCATTTT; CDR3: CAWSGGSQPQHF
size: .; V: TRBV27; J: TRBJ2-3; D: TRBD2; DNA: TGTGCCAGCAGCTTGCAACGGGGGGGCAGGACGCAGTATTTT; CDR3: CASSLQRGGRTQYF
size: .; V: TRBV6-5; J: TRBJ2-3; D: TRBD2; DNA: TGTGCCAGCAGTTACGCTAGCGGGGGGGCGGATACGCAGTATTTT; CDR3: CASSYASGGADTQYF
size: .; V: TRBV19; J: TRBJ2-7; D: .; DNA: TGTGCCACCAGTAACTCCTACGAGCAGTACTTC; CDR3: CATSNSYEQYF
size: .; V: TRBV27; J: TRBJ2-1; D: .; DNA: TGTGCCATGTACACGGGGGTCGTGGAGAATGAGCAGTTCTTC; CDR3: CAMYTGVVENEQFF
size: .; V: TRBV2; J: TRBJ1-2; D: TRBD1; DNA: TGTGCCAGCAGTGGGACAGGGCCCTATGGCTACACCTTC; CDR3: CASSGTGPYGYTF
size: .; V: TRBV6-1; J: TRBJ1-2; D: TRBD1; DNA: TGTGCCAGCAGTGAGACTACAGGGGACCGGTTTGGCTACACCTTC; CDR3: CASSETTGDRFGYTF
size: .; V: TRBV5-4; J: TRBJ1-3; D: TRBD1; DNA: TGTGCCAGCAGCCATCGGGACAGGTTCTCTGGAAACACCATATATTTT; CDR3: CASSHRDRFSGNTIYF
size: .; V: TRBV5-5; J: TRBJ2-5; D: TRBD1; DNA: TGTGCCAGCAGTTCTTTTCGGGACAGAGCAGAGACCCAGTACTTC; CDR3: CASSSFRDRAETQYF
size: .; V: TRBV7-9; J: TRBJ2-5; D: .; DNA: TGTGCCAGCAGCCCCAACGGGGAGACCCAGTACTTC; CDR3: CASSPNGETQYF
size: .; V: TRBV11-1; J: TRBJ1-1; D: TRBD1; DNA: TGTGCCAGCAGCTTATTCTGGGGATCAACAGGGGCGTGGACTGAAGCTTTCTTT; CDR3: CASSLFWGSTGAWTEAFF
size: .; V: TRBV6-6; J: TRBJ1-6; D: TRBD1; DNA: TGTGCCAGCAGCCGCGGACAGGGGTTTTTTTCACCCCTCCACTTT; CDR3: CASSRGQGFFSPLHF
size: .; V: TRBV19; J: TRBJ2-2; D: .; DNA: TGTGCCAGTAGTAGAAAGGACAGCAACACCGGGGAGCTGTTTTTT; CDR3: CASSRKDSNTGELFF
size: .; V: TRBV6-5; J: TRBJ2-5; D: .; DNA: TGTGCCAGCAGCCACCAGGGTGGCGAGACCCAGTACTTC; CDR3: CASSHQGGETQYF
size: .; V: TRBV19; J: TRBJ1-5; D: TRBD1; DNA: TGTGCCAGTAGGGAGACAGGGGCCCCGGGGGGGCCCCAGCATTTT; CDR3: CASRETGAPGGPQHF
size: few; V: TRBV10-3; J: TRBJ1-5; D: .; DNA: TGTGCCATCAGTGAGCCCGAAGGCGGGGGCAATCAGCCCCAGCATTTT; CDR3: CAISEPEGGGNQPQHF
size: .; V: TRBV30; J: TRBJ1-6; D: .; DNA: TGTGCCTGGAGTATCGCAGGACTCTCCTATAATTCACCCCTCCACTTT; CDR3: CAWSIAGLSYNSPLHF
size: few; V: TRBV2; J: TRBJ1-5; D: TRBD1; DNA: TGTGCCAGCAGGGAGACAGGGCTGGTTCAGCCCCAGCATTTT; CDR3: CASRETGLVQPQHF
size: .; V: TRBV7-2; J: TRBJ2-1; D: .; DNA: TGTGCCAGCAGCACACGGCTAGGTGAGCAGTTCTTC; CDR3: CASSTRLGEQFF
size: .; V: TRBV7-2; J: TRBJ2-5; D: .; DNA: TGTGCCAGCAGTTGGGGCAACCGGGCGGGGGCCAGCCAAGAGACCCAGTACTTC; CDR3: CASSWGNRAGASQETQYF
size: .; V: TRBV5-4; J: TRBJ1-2; D: .; DNA: TGTGCCAGCAGCTTGCTCTCGGGGTTAGTCTATGGCTACACCTTC; CDR3: CASSLLSGLVYGYTF
size: .; V: TRBV6-5; J: TRBJ1-1; D: .; DNA: TGTGCCAGCAGTTACTCGGGGGGGTCGGAAGCTTTCTTT; CDR3: CASSYSGGSEAFF
size: .; V: TRBV5-4; J: TRBJ2-7; D: .; DNA: TGTGCCAGCAGCTTATCAGCGGACGAGCAGTACTTC; CDR3: CASSLSADEQYF
size: .; V: TRBV5-4; J: TRBJ1-1; D: TRBD1; DNA: TGTGCCAGCAGCTCCGGGGGACAGGGCTACACTGAAGCTTTCTTT; CDR3: CASSSGGQGYTEAFF
size: .; V: TRBV7-6; J: TRBJ1-1; D: TRBD1; DNA: TGTGCCAGCAGCTTATGGGACAGCGAGAACACTGAAGCTTTCTTT; CDR3: CASSLWDSENTEAFF
size: .; V: TRBV30; J: TRBJ1-6; D: TRBD1; DNA: TGTGCCTGGAAGTCAGGGACAGGGACTTCACCCCTCCACTTT; CDR3: CAWKSGTGTSPLHF
size: .; V: TRBV5-1; J: TRBJ2-3; D: .; DNA: TGCGCCAGCAGTCAGCGACAGGCAGATACGCAGTATTTT; CDR3: CASSQRQADTQYF
size: .; V: TRBV19; J: TRBJ2-5; D: .; DNA: TGTGCCAGTAGTATTTCAGGGATTGAGACCCAGTACTTC; CDR3: CASSISGIETQYF
size: .; V: TRBV5-1; J: TRBJ1-3; D: TRBD1; DNA: TGCGCCAGCAGCTCGACAGGGGCTGGAAACACCATATATTTT; CDR3: CASSSTGAGNTIYF
size: .; V: TRBV13; J: TRBJ2-3; D: .; DNA: TGTGCCAGCAGCTTAGACACGGGAGGCACAGATACGCAGTATTTT; CDR3: CASSLDTGGTDTQYF
size: .; V: TRBV19; J: TRBJ1-3; D: .; DNA: TGTGCCAGTAGAAGCCTCTCTGGAAACACCATATATTTT; CDR3: CASRSLSGNTIYF
size: .; V: TRBV28; J: TRBJ1-2; D: .; DNA: TGTGCCAGCAGCTCCAACTATGGCTACACCTTC; CDR3: CASSSNYGYTF
size: .; V: TRBV10-3; J: TRBJ2-5; D: TRBD2; DNA: TGTGCCATCAGTGTATTAGCGGGAGATCAAGAGACCCAGTACTTC; CDR3: CAISVLAGDQETQYF
size: once; V: TRBV5-6; J: TRBJ1-6; D: .; DNA: TGTGCCAGCAGCTTAGGCGGCCCTCTTAATTCACCCCTCCACTTT; CDR3: CASSLGGPLNSPLHF